The sequence of this T cell receptor beta chain was determined in a study of vaccination and CD4 T cells after COVID-19. Study-level background: Cells were stimulated with overlapping spike peptide pools from SARS-CoV-2, HCoV-NL63, HCoV-OC43 and HCoV-229E. Control cultures were supplied with a CEFX pool, an HIV-1 Nef pool, or no peptide at all.

The Oncomine TCR Beta short-read assay sequenced DNA from cultured CD4+ T cells. TCRdb re-called the PCR reads with MiXCR, one entry per CDR3 protein. The sample holds 15,000 or so distinct CDR3 sequences, around 50% seen once. Study results and caveats: Convalescent patients showed a median around 90% of reactive clones that were seen only post-vaccination.

This CDR3 has 15 residues. Losses at the gene ends were 6 bases for V and 3 bases for J; bases not matched to a gene: 8. The time point denotes: late sampling 161 to 241 days after vaccination in three convalescent patients. The treatment denotes: roughly 10-day PBMC culture with coronavirus spike peptide pools or control peptides (ViraFEST assay). With respect to this clonotype: What it recognizes is unknown.

This specimen consisted of CD4+ T cells from blood, cultured in vitro, obtained about 7 months after SARS-CoV-2 vaccination. This receptor was obtained from a human donor who had recovered from COVID-19. J is TRBJ1-5 and V is TRBV12-3 or TRBV12-4; TRBD1 aligns across 7 bases. The CDR3 loop reads CASSRTGGDNQPQHF. The CDR3 DNA sequence: TGTGCCAGCAGCCGGACAGGAGGGGACAATCAGCCCCAGCATTTT.